These 11 T cell receptor beta chains were all obtained from the same sample, sequenced in a study of T cell repertoires in ileal Crohn's disease (dated by TCRdb to the late 2010s). This specimen's time point label, interpreted: neoterminal ileum biopsy at postoperative endoscopy, about 6 months after surgery. To prepare the library, the immunoSEQ multiplex PCR assay was applied. Sourced from immuneACCESS, this table was stored by TCRdb with only in-frame sequences that have V and J called. A share of the clones is absent; for the studies checked, an unresolved V gene accounts for under half, and the remainder has no known explanation. A total of tens of thousands of clones appear in this sample, around nine tenths of them only once. The ten biggest clones cover around 2% of the sample. Sequenced material: ileal tissue. The source of these receptors is an adult with Crohn's disease.

The chain has TRBV19 and TRBJ2-3; unclear D gene. CDR1 is LNHDA, CDR2 SQIVND, per germline (reference sequence). This CDR3 is built from 14 residues. V lost 4 bases and J 2 bases, leaving 10 bases between the germline ends. The CDR3 bases are TGTGCCAGTAGTAGAACAGTCTTCACAGATACGCAGTATTTT. This sequence encodes CASSRTVFTDTQYF.

The chain couples TRBV27 to TRBJ1-5; 7 bases map to TRBD1. The germline V gene encodes CDR1 MNHEY and CDR2 SMNVEV (reference sequence). V gave up 5 bases and J gave up 3 bases; unmatched junction bases: 7. There are 15 residues in the CDR3. The CDR3 loop reads CASSTGTAINQPQHF. The CDR3 coding sequence is TGTGCCAGCAGTACCGGGACAGCGATCAATCAGCCCCAGCATTTT.

The rearrangement uses TRBV7-2 and TRBJ2-3; 7 bases match TRBD1. The CDR3 spans 19 residues. V gave up 5 bases and J gave up 3 bases; unmatched junction bases: 20. Looked up from germline, CDR1 is SGHTA and CDR2 is FQGNSA. In nucleotides, the CDR3 is TGTGCCAGCAGCAACAATTTTCGACAGGGTAGGGGCATGACAGATACGCAGTATTTT. This gives the protein CASSNNFRQGRGMTDTQYF.

The chain links TRBV28 to TRBJ1-1, with a weak D call TRBD1 (6 bases). Deletions cut 6 bases from V and 3 bases from J, with 11 bases between. The CDR3 runs 13 residues. Germline V lookup: CDR1 MDHEN, CDR2 SYDVKM. The CDR3 loop reads CASSLQGHTEAFF. CDR3 sequence (DNA): TGTGCCAGCAGCTTACAGGGCCACACTGAAGCTTTCTTT.

The V call is TRBV11-3, the J call TRBJ2-1, with TRBD2 identical over 12 bases. Germline V CDR1 and CDR2: SGHNT, YENEEA. The CDR3 sequence is 15 residues long. Unmatched junction bases numbered 5, after V lost 2 bases and J lost 9 bases. The CDR3 protein is CASSLLAGGPVEQFF. As DNA, the CDR3 is TGTGCCAGCAGCTTACTAGCGGGAGGGCCTGTTGAGCAGTTCTTC.

This chain uses TRBV19 with TRBJ2-3; D may be TRBD2 (6 bases). The CDR3 is 14 amino acids. Germline V gene lookup returns CDR1 LNHDA and CDR2 SQIVND (reference sequence). V lost 8 bases to trimming and J lost 2 bases, with 14 bases between them. In nucleotides, the CDR3 is TGTGCCAGTCGCCCGGCGGGGATCACAGATACGCAGTATTTT. Its protein is CASRPAGITDTQYF.

J is TRBJ2-5 and V is TRBV7-3, with TRBD1 matching 9 bases. The CDR3 runs to 15 residues. Germline assignment: CDR1 SGHTA and CDR2 FQGTGA. Losses at the gene ends were 4 bases for V and 5 bases for J; bases not matched to a gene: 8. CDR3 DNA sequence: TGTGCCAGCAGCTCGGGCGGGACAGGGAGGGAGACCCAGTACTTC. Translated, it gives CASSSGGTGRETQYF. The entire variable domain, with the rest obtained from reference TRBV7-3 and TRBJ2-5, is as follows: GAGVSQTPSNKVTEKGKYVELRCDPISGHTALYWYRQSLGQGPEFLIYFQGTGAADDSGLPNDRFFAVRPEGSVSTLKIQRTERGDSAVYLCASSSGGTGRETQYFGPGTRLLVL.

The chain combines TRBV10-3 with TRBJ2-2; TRBD1 might be the D (5 bases). The germline V gene encodes CDR1 ENHRY and CDR2 SYGVKD. Trimming took off 3 bases at V and 6 bases at J, with 11 bases between the two ends. The CDR3 runs 14 residues. CDR3 residues: CAISDRVGSGELFF. The CDR3 nucleotides are TGTGCCATCAGTGACAGGGTTGGATCCGGGGAGCTGTTTTTT.

The chain joins TRBV7-2 to TRBJ2-6; 8 bases map to TRBD2. The CDR3 totals 15 residues. V shed 7 bases and J 4 bases; nucleotides not matched to a gene: 6. Germline V gives CDR1 SGHTA, CDR2 FQGNSA. The CDR3 sequence is CASTPGGAGANVLTF. The CDR3 DNA sequence: TGTGCCAGCACGCCCGGGGGGGCCGGGGCCAACGTCCTGACTTTC.

This chain joins TRBV10-3 and TRBJ2-7; no clear D. V gave up 4 bases and J gave up 6 bases, with 7 bases separating them. CDR1 is ENHRY and CDR2 is SYGVKD in the germline V gene. This CDR3 is built from 11 residues. The CDR3 loop is CAISGTGEQYF. The CDR3 DNA sequence: TGTGCCATCAGTGGTACCGGCGAGCAGTACTTC.

This clone appeared a single time. The chain carries TRBV10-3 and TRBJ1-2; D is unresolved. Trimming took off 3 bases at V and 0 bases at J, with 11 bases between the two ends. The CDR3 has 15 residues. CDR1 and CDR2 from the germline V gene are ENHRY and SYGVKD. The chain's CDR3 is CAISDPTATNYGYTF. Written as DNA, the CDR3 is TGTGCCATCAGTGACCCCACAGCAACTAACTATGGCTACACCTTC.